The clone carrying this TCR beta chain was detected only a few times. Its antigen is as yet unknown. Constant-segment primers and 5'RACE yielded cDNA libraries for TCR alpha and TCR beta, each carrying sample barcodes and UMIs. TCRdb re-analysed the 5' RACE reads in MiXCR, keeping a single row per CDR3 protein. The table lists 450,000 to 650,000 distinct CDR3 sequences, about a fifth of them singletons. These data originate in a study of T-cell memory formation after mild COVID-19. Study-wide context: TCR clusters were mostly donor specific. The study, taken as a whole, reports: The study found contracting CD4+ clones mainly in CM and EM and contracting CD8+ clones in EMRA. That cross-reactive memory joined was suggested by some responding clones appearing in pre-infection memory.

The CDR3 runs 14 residues. From germline, CDR1 is SGDLS and CDR2 YYNGEE. Trimming pared 3 bases from V and 7 bases from J, leaving 16 bases between. V is TRBV9 and J is TRBJ1-2; a weak D match, TRBD1 (5 bases). Source material: PBMCs or a T cell subset sorted from them (not recorded which). The clonotype comes from an adult woman who had mild COVID-19 (a few samples of this study predate the infection). Cell type and time point are not known. The CDR3, as DNA: TGTGCCAGCAGCGACCGGACCGGGGGGGGTGGCTACACCTTC. This sequence encodes CASSDRTGGGGYTF.